This is a list of T cell receptor beta chains from one sample in a study of T-cell reconstitution after alpha-beta-depleted transplantation in children. TCRdb recomputed calls from the PCR reads with MiXCR, one row per CDR3 protein. The sample consists of some 490,000 distinct CDR3 sequences, roughly an eighth of them appearing once. The material sequenced was PBMCs from the stem cell graft donor, taken from the stem cell graft. These TCRs come from a human donor who donated a stem cell graft to a child with combined immunodeficiency. CDR3s include the opening cysteine and the closing phenylalanine or tryptophan. D genes are given only for firm matches. A clone size is listed for some rows: how often the clone was seen (once, few, many), or a class if it is expanded.

j_gene: TRBJ2-3
d_gene: NA
abundance: NA
v_gene: TRBV2
CDR3nt: TGTGCCAGCAGTACCCGGGACACTACTAGCACAGATACGCAGTATTTT
CDR3aa: CASSTRDTTSTDTQYF

j_gene: TRBJ1-1
d_gene: NA
abundance: many
v_gene: TRBV29-1
CDR3nt: TGCAGCGTCGAAACAGGGTGGGCGACTGAAGCTTTCTTT
CDR3aa: CSVETGWATEAFF

j_gene: TRBJ2-1
d_gene: TRBD2
abundance: many
v_gene: TRBV9
CDR3nt: TGTGCCAGCAGCGTAGGAGTAGCGGGATCATCTTCCAATGAGCAGTTCTTC
CDR3aa: CASSVGVAGSSSNEQFF

j_gene: TRBJ1-5
d_gene: NA
abundance: NA
v_gene: TRBV12-3/TRBV12-4
CDR3nt: TGTGCCAGCAGTCCTTACAGGGCCCCCAGCAATCAGCCCCAGCATTTT
CDR3aa: CASSPYRAPSNQPQHF

j_gene: TRBJ2-5
d_gene: NA
abundance: NA
v_gene: TRBV4-2
CDR3nt: TGTGCCAGCAGCCGAGCAGAGACCCAGTACTTC
CDR3aa: CASSRAETQYF

j_gene: TRBJ1-4
d_gene: TRBD1
abundance: NA
v_gene: TRBV27
CDR3nt: TGTGCCAGCAGTCCTCCACAGGGGAAAAATGAAAAACTGTTTTTT
CDR3aa: CASSPPQGKNEKLFF

j_gene: TRBJ2-7
d_gene: NA
abundance: NA
v_gene: TRBV7-9
CDR3nt: TGTGCCAGCAGCTTAGTATCTACTTCCGTCCACGAGCAGTACTTC
CDR3aa: CASSLVSTSVHEQYF

j_gene: TRBJ1-1
d_gene: NA
abundance: many
v_gene: TRBV5-6
CDR3nt: TGTGCCAGCAGCCCCTTAGGACCGGGGAACACTGAAGCTTTCTTT
CDR3aa: CASSPLGPGNTEAFF

j_gene: TRBJ1-1
d_gene: NA
abundance: few
v_gene: TRBV5-1
CDR3nt: TGCGCCAGCAGCTTTGCGGGGAGTACTGAAGCTTTCTTT
CDR3aa: CASSFAGSTEAFF

j_gene: TRBJ2-5
d_gene: NA
abundance: NA
v_gene: TRBV18
CDR3nt: TGTGCCAGCTCGCCCTTTGGGACAACGGAGACCCAGTACTTC
CDR3aa: CASSPFGTTETQYF

j_gene: TRBJ2-7
d_gene: NA
abundance: NA
v_gene: TRBV5-1
CDR3nt: TGCGCCAGCAGCTTGGTACCGGGGGCCTACGAGCAGTACTTC
CDR3aa: CASSLVPGAYEQYF

j_gene: TRBJ2-7
d_gene: TRBD1
abundance: NA
v_gene: TRBV7-8
CDR3nt: TGTGCCAGCAGCTTAGGGGGACAGGGCCACTACGAGCAGTACTTC
CDR3aa: CASSLGGQGHYEQYF

j_gene: TRBJ2-7
d_gene: NA
abundance: many
v_gene: TRBV7-2
CDR3nt: TGTGCCAGCAGCTTCGTGGGATACGAGCAGTACTTC
CDR3aa: CASSFVGYEQYF

j_gene: TRBJ2-1
d_gene: TRBD2
abundance: few
v_gene: TRBV5-1
CDR3nt: TGCGCCAGCAGCGGTCTCACCGGGACTAGCGGGAGGGCCGTCTACAATGAGCAGTTCTTC
CDR3aa: CASSGLTGTSGRAVYNEQFF

j_gene: TRBJ2-7
d_gene: TRBD1
abundance: NA
v_gene: TRBV5-1
CDR3nt: TGCGCCAGCAGCTTGGTACCCCCCGGGACAGGGTCCTACGAGCAGTACTTC
CDR3aa: CASSLVPPGTGSYEQYF

j_gene: TRBJ2-7
d_gene: NA
abundance: few
v_gene: TRBV21-1
CDR3nt: TGTGCCAGCAGCCCAACCGGAACTTACCGAACCTACGAGCAGTACTTC
CDR3aa: CASSPTGTYRTYEQYF

j_gene: TRBJ2-1
d_gene: NA
abundance: many
v_gene: TRBV12-3/TRBV12-4
CDR3nt: TGTGCCAGCAGGTTAGAGGGTTACAATGAGCAGTTCTTC
CDR3aa: CASRLEGYNEQFF

j_gene: TRBJ2-1
d_gene: NA
abundance: NA
v_gene: TRBV30
CDR3nt: TGTGCCTGGAGATCTGGCGGTGAGCAGTTCTTC
CDR3aa: CAWRSGGEQFF

j_gene: TRBJ2-1
d_gene: TRBD2
abundance: few
v_gene: TRBV20-1
CDR3nt: TGCAGTGCTAGAGACAGGACTAGCTCAACCTACAATGAGCAGTTCTTC
CDR3aa: CSARDRTSSTYNEQFF

j_gene: TRBJ2-3
d_gene: TRBD2
abundance: few
v_gene: TRBV27
CDR3nt: TGTGCCAGCAGTCCCTCCCGACTAGCGGGGGGAGATACGCAGTATTTT
CDR3aa: CASSPSRLAGGDTQYF

j_gene: TRBJ2-1
d_gene: TRBD2
abundance: many
v_gene: TRBV20-1
CDR3nt: TGCAGTGCTAGAGATTTCGGGGGGTCGGGTGAGCAGTTCTTC
CDR3aa: CSARDFGGSGEQFF

j_gene: TRBJ1-5
d_gene: NA
abundance: NA
v_gene: TRBV7-3
CDR3nt: TGTGCCAGCAGCACGAATAGCAATCAGCCCCAGCATTTT
CDR3aa: CASSTNSNQPQHF

j_gene: TRBJ2-1
d_gene: NA
abundance: NA
v_gene: TRBV9
CDR3nt: TGTGCCAGCAGCCCCCCGACATCTGAGGAGCAGTTCTTC
CDR3aa: CASSPPTSEEQFF

j_gene: TRBJ2-1
d_gene: TRBD2
abundance: few
v_gene: TRBV12-5
CDR3nt: TGTGCTAGTGGTTTTTGGATAGCGGGGGGCTGGCTGGGCAATGAGCAGTTCTTC
CDR3aa: CASGFWIAGGWLGNEQFF

j_gene: TRBJ2-3
d_gene: NA
abundance: few
v_gene: TRBV6-5
CDR3nt: TGTGCCAGCAGTTATAGGAGGGGATTGCATGGCACAGATACGCAGTATTTT
CDR3aa: CASSYRRGLHGTDTQYF

j_gene: TRBJ2-1
d_gene: NA
abundance: NA
v_gene: TRBV5-1
CDR3nt: TGCGCCAGCAGCTTGGCCAGAAGGGACCATGAGCAGTTCTTC
CDR3aa: CASSLARRDHEQFF

j_gene: TRBJ1-2
d_gene: NA
abundance: many
v_gene: TRBV29-1
CDR3nt: TGCAGCGTTGAGGGGGGGTCCGACTATGGCTACACCTTC
CDR3aa: CSVEGGSDYGYTF

j_gene: TRBJ2-1
d_gene: TRBD2
abundance: many
v_gene: TRBV7-6
CDR3nt: TGTGCCAGCAGCTTAGCAGCGGGGGGCCTCTCCTACAATGAGCAGTTCTTC
CDR3aa: CASSLAAGGLSYNEQFF

j_gene: TRBJ2-3
d_gene: NA
abundance: few
v_gene: TRBV20-1
CDR3nt: TGCAGTGCTAGGAAGGCTTCATACACAGATACGCAGTATTTT
CDR3aa: CSARKASYTDTQYF

j_gene: TRBJ2-1
d_gene: TRBD1
abundance: many
v_gene: TRBV12-3/TRBV12-4
CDR3nt: TGTGCCAGCAGAAAGACAGGGGAGAATGAGCAGTTCTTC
CDR3aa: CASRKTGENEQFF

j_gene: TRBJ2-6
d_gene: NA
abundance: few
v_gene: TRBV5-1
CDR3nt: TGCGCCAGCAGCAACGGACACCACAGCTCTGGGGCCAACGTCCTGACTTTC
CDR3aa: CASSNGHHSSGANVLTF

j_gene: TRBJ2-1
d_gene: NA
abundance: NA
v_gene: TRBV19
CDR3nt: TGTGCCAGTAGCGGGTCCCTCTGGTACAATGAGCAGTTCTTC
CDR3aa: CASSGSLWYNEQFF

j_gene: TRBJ1-1
d_gene: NA
abundance: few
v_gene: TRBV5-1
CDR3nt: TGCGCCAGCAGCGCCGAACAGGGAATGAACACTGAAGCTTTCTTT
CDR3aa: CASSAEQGMNTEAFF

j_gene: TRBJ1-2
d_gene: NA
abundance: few
v_gene: TRBV7-9
CDR3nt: TGTGCCAGCAGCTTAATGGGAGGGAACTATGGCTACACCTTC
CDR3aa: CASSLMGGNYGYTF

j_gene: TRBJ2-7
d_gene: NA
abundance: many
v_gene: TRBV4-3
CDR3nt: TGCGCCAGCAGCCAAGATAGGTCGGGGGCGGACGAGCAGTACTTC
CDR3aa: CASSQDRSGADEQYF

j_gene: TRBJ2-7
d_gene: TRBD1
abundance: NA
v_gene: TRBV29-1
CDR3nt: TGCAGCGTTGCCCGGGACAGTGTCGCCTACGAGCAGTACTTC
CDR3aa: CSVARDSVAYEQYF

j_gene: TRBJ2-1
d_gene: NA
abundance: many
v_gene: TRBV5-1
CDR3nt: TGCGCCAGCAGCTTATCAATCCGGGACACTGAGCAGTTCTTC
CDR3aa: CASSLSIRDTEQFF

j_gene: TRBJ2-7
d_gene: TRBD1
abundance: NA
v_gene: TRBV6-1
CDR3nt: TGTGCCAGCACCACCGGGACAGGGGATTCTAAGCAGTACTTC
CDR3aa: CASTTGTGDSKQYF

j_gene: TRBJ2-7
d_gene: TRBD2
abundance: many
v_gene: TRBV24-1
CDR3nt: TGTGCCACCAGTGACGGAGGGGCTAGCGGGAGTGTCGAGCAGTACTTC
CDR3aa: CATSDGGASGSVEQYF

j_gene: TRBJ1-1
d_gene: NA
abundance: many
v_gene: TRBV20-1
CDR3nt: TGCAGTGCTTACACAGGGCCTTCATTGAACACTGAAGCTTTCTTT
CDR3aa: CSAYTGPSLNTEAFF

j_gene: TRBJ2-7
d_gene: NA
abundance: few
v_gene: TRBV5-1
CDR3nt: TGCGCCAGCAGCTTGGTCAGTGAGGGATACGAGCAGTACTTC
CDR3aa: CASSLVSEGYEQYF

j_gene: TRBJ2-1
d_gene: TRBD2
abundance: NA
v_gene: TRBV20-1
CDR3nt: TGCAGTGCTAATCTAGCGGTATCCTACAATGAGCAGTTCTTC
CDR3aa: CSANLAVSYNEQFF